This TCR beta chain was captured by sequencing in a study of blood T cell repertoires in COVID-19. Generated by immunoSEQ multiplex PCR, the TCRdb table keeps only in-frame clones and is missing some. The data show hundreds of thousands of clones, about 86% seen once. The CDR3 is made up of 13 amino acids. V lost 7 bases to trimming and J lost 8 bases; unmatched junction nucleotides: 10. Per the germline V gene, CDR1 is MNHEY and CDR2 is SMNVEV (reference sequence). This sequence originates from a woman aged 50 to 65 with acute COVID-19. The rearrangement links TRBV27 to TRBJ1-2; TRBD1 agrees at 7 bases. Specimen: PBMCs or T cells enriched from blood (not recorded which). The CDR3 region has the DNA TGTGCCAGCACGTCTTCAGGGGGTTTCGGCTACACCTTC. Protein product: CASTSSGGFGYTF.